This TCR beta chain was retrieved from a study of cytomegalovirus exposure and HLA in healthy donors. Primers included in the PCR were 60 Vbeta and 13 Jbeta primers. Clones were read by immunoSEQ multiplex PCR, and TCRdb kept only the in-frame ones, dropping some. The sample holds approximately 86,000 clones, more than 70% seen once. Germline V gene lookup returns CDR1 SNHLY and CDR2 FYNNEI. The CDR3 loop spans 16 amino acids. V gave up 7 bases and J gave up 1 base, with 19 bases separating them. The sequence was collected from a man in his forties in good health and CMV-seronegative. The chain joins TRBV2 to TRBJ1-2; D not resolved. Sequences were obtained from PBMCs. The CDR3, as DNA: TGTGCCAGCATAAGCATCGGGAACAGAGTTAACTATGGCTACACCTTC. Protein: CASISIGNRVNYGYTF.